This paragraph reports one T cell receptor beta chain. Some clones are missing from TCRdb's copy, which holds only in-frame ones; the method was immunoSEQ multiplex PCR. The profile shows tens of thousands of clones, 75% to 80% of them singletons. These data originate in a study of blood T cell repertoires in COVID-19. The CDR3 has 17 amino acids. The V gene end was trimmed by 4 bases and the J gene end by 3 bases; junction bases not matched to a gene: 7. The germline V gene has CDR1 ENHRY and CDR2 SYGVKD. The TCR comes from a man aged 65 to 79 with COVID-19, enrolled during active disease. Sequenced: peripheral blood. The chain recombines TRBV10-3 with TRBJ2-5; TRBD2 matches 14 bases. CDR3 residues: CAISGGTSGSEKETQYF. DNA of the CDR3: TGTGCCATCAGTGGTGGGACTAGCGGGAGTGAAAAAGAGACCCAGTACTTC.